This TCR beta chain came from a study of vaccination and CD4 T cells after COVID-19. Study at large: Four females and six males made up the convalescents, with two Hispanic.

CD4+ T cells that had been cultured provided DNA sequenced with the Oncomine TCR Beta short-read assay. It was from cultured CD4+ T cells that genomic DNA was extracted. Each CDR3 protein gets one entry after TCRdb re-called the PCR reads with MiXCR. Altogether about 9,400 distinct CDR3 sequences are present, 48% being singletons, with the ten largest covering about 23%. As to treatment: approximately 10-day PBMC culture with coronavirus spike peptide pools or control peptides (ViraFEST assay). Unexposed donor CD4+ T cells predated the COVID-19 pandemic, collected 2011-2018. Subject to cell availability, CD4+ T cells from unexposed donors were probed with SARS-CoV-2 S/N and four cold-coronavirus spikes. The germline V gene encodes CDR1 GTSNPN and CDR2 SVGIG (reference sequence). The CDR3 runs 14 residues. The ends were cut back, 2 bases at V and 5 bases at J, with 13 bases in the middle. This clonotype was seen only a few times. Its antigen is still unknown.

The sequenced sample was CD4+ T cells from blood, cultured in vitro. The sequence came from a human donor in good health. V is TRBV30 and J is TRBJ1-5, with D unclear. DNA of the CDR3: TGTGCCTGGAGTCGTGGGTCAGGCTATCAGCCCCAGCATTTT. This encodes CAWSRGSGYQPQHF.